This T cell receptor (beta chain) came from a study of CD8 T cells in Susac syndrome (dated 2019 in TCRdb). For context, the study as a whole: The study used repertoire sequencing to test whether antigen drove CD8+ T cell activation and differentiation in Susac syndrome.

High-throughput TCR beta sequencing profiled peripheral blood CD8+ and CD4+ T cells from healthy donors, Susac syndrome patients and multiple sclerosis patients. Healthy donors were included as age- and sex-matched controls. Bulk CD8+ and CD4+ T cells were purified by magnetic negative isolation, whereas CD8+ TEMRA cells were enriched by FACS. Blood was collected in EDTA tubes and processed within 24 hours, with PBMCs isolated through density gradient centrifugation. PBMCs intended for TCR sequencing were cryopreserved in liquid nitrogen and were subsequently thawed in a 37 degrees C water bath. The sorted or isolated CD4+, CD8+ and CD8+ TEMRA cells reached a purity of at least 90%. In the case of this clonotype: No cognate antigen has been identified for it. Per-base quality was not reported, and no clone a single base away is much larger than it.

Results the study describes overall, beyond this receptor: The study acknowledged that relatively few individuals were included in the TCR sequencing and HLA analysis.

CDR3 length: 16 amino acids, cysteine to phenylalanine. Only the CDR3 part of the read is kept: 48 bases, read in frame from the first base. The junction shows trimming of 0 bases on V and 2 bases on J, plus 15 bases between the germline ends. The germline V gene supplies CDR1 SQVTM and CDR2 ANQGSEA. RNA was extracted using the RNeasy kit, and about 0.45 to 1 ug of the RNA was reverse transcribed with random hexamers. TCR beta CDR3 regions were amplified with the immunoSEQ multiplex PCR assay covering 54 Vbeta and 13 Jbeta segments. PCR amplification bias was corrected using a synthetic template baseline for primer optimization and computational correction. The paper's processing steps were these. Only productive sequences were kept, with reads annotated to V, D and J genes according to IMGT and analyzed in immunoSEQ Analyzer. Clonality was calculated as one minus the Shannon entropy normalized by log2 of the number of productive unique sequences. Public and private clones were assessed among the 100 most prevalent clones of each patient and control. A clone was defined as Susac-specific if it was absent from the healthy and MS cohorts, from 1052 published viral clones and from other ImmuneACCESS disease sequences. The public reads were reprocessed in TCRdb via fastp at Q25 and MiXCR, keeping in-frame beta chains. Under each unique CDR3 protein, matching rows form one entry showing the most common genes and DNA. The V and J calls were not made by the authors but by TCRdb's processing. The sample table contains some 120,000 distinct CDR3 sequences; only one count was recorded for roughly 95% of them. Roughly 0.11% of the sample is held by the ten biggest clonotypes.

This receptor was identified in a human donor in good health. The chain links TRBV29-1 with TRBJ2-3; too little of a D gene remains to name it. The source material was CD4+ T cells from PBMCs. The CDR3 loop reads CSVEDYTNPNTDTQYF. The sequenced DNA: TGCAGCGTTGAAGATTACACCAACCCAAACACAGATACGCAGTATTTT.